The present entry profiles one T cell receptor (beta chain) with its context. V shed 4 bases and J shed 8 bases, with 21 bases lying between them. In germline, CDR1 is SGHNT, CDR2 YYREEE (reference sequence). The CDR3 sequence is 15 residues long. This sample is drawn from a study of blood T cell repertoires in COVID-19. Study overall: PBMCs, B-cell-depleted T cells, or T cells provided the cDNA or gDNA that made up the material.

TCRdb's table, derived via immunoSEQ multiplex PCR, lists solely in-frame clones and lacks some. This repertoire shows about 39,000 clones, more than 85% found once; its top ten account for approximately 2.3%. V is TRBV5-4 and J is TRBJ1-1; possibly TRBD1 for D (5 bases). Specimen: peripheral blood. The clonotype was recovered from a middle-aged man with active COVID-19. The CDR3 reads CASSPPAARKGEAFF. The CDR3 nucleotides read TGTGCCAGCAGCCCCCCCGCGGCCAGGAAGGGGGAAGCTTTCTTT.